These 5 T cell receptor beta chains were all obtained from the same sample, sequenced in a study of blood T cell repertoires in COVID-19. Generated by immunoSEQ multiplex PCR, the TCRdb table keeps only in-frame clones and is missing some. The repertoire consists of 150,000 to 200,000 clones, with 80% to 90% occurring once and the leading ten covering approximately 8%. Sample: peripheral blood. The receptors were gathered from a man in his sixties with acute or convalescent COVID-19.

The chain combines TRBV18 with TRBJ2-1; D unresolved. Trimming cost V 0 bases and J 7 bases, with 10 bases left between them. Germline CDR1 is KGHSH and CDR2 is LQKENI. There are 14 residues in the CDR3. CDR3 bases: TGTGCCAGCTCACCACCGGTCAATAGAAATGAGCAGTTCTTC. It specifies CASSPPVNRNEQFF.

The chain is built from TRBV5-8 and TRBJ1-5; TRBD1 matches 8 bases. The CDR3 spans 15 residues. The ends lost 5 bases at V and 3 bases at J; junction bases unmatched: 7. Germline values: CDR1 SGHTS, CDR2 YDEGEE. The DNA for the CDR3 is TGTGCCAGCAGGAAGACAGGGGCCCCCAATCAGCCCCAGCATTTT. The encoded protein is CASRKTGAPNQPQHF.

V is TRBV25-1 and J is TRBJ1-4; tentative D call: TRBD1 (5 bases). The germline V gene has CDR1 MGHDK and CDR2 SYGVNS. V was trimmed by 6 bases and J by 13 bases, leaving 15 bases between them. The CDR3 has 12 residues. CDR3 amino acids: CASRGGARGLFF. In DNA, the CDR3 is TGTGCCAGCAGGGGAGGGGCACGGGGACTGTTTTTT.

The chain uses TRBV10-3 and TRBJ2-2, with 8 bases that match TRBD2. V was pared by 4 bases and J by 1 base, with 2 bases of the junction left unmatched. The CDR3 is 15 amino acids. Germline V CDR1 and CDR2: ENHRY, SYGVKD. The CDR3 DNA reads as TGTGCCATCAGTGGGGGACTAGTGAACACCGGGGAGCTGTTTTTT. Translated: CAISGGLVNTGELFF.

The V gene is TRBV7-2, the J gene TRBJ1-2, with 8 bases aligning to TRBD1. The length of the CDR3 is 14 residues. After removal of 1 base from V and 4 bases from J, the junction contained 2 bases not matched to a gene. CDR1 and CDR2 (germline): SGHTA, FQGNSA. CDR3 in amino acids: CASSLGQGTYGYTF. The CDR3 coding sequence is TGTGCCAGCAGCTTAGGACAGGGGACCTATGGCTACACCTTC.